This TCR beta chain was identified during a study of T-cell memory formation after mild COVID-19. Study outcomes and limitations: Confirmation of SARS-CoV-2 specificity was lacking for second-wave clones peaking day 37.

Via MiXCR, TCRdb re-called the 5' RACE reads, giving one row per CDR3 protein. The repertoire has about 180,000 distinct CDR3 sequences, roughly 17% of them found once; the top ten carry more than 2%. As for this clonotype: Its antigen remains unidentified.

Germline V CDR1 and CDR2: MNHEY, SVGEGT. The germline V and J ends were trimmed by 8 bases and 2 bases, with 13 bases remaining between them. There are 15 residues in the CDR3. The sample was PBMCs or a T cell subset sorted from them (not recorded which). The chain has TRBV6-2 or TRBV6-3 and TRBJ2-6; D unresolved. This receptor was taken from an adult woman who had mild COVID-19 (a few samples of this study predate the infection). Cell type and time point are not known. CDR3 region: CASRAAGAGANVLTF. In nucleotides, the CDR3 is TGTGCCAGCCGGGCGGCTGGGGCTGGGGCCAACGTCCTGACTTTC.